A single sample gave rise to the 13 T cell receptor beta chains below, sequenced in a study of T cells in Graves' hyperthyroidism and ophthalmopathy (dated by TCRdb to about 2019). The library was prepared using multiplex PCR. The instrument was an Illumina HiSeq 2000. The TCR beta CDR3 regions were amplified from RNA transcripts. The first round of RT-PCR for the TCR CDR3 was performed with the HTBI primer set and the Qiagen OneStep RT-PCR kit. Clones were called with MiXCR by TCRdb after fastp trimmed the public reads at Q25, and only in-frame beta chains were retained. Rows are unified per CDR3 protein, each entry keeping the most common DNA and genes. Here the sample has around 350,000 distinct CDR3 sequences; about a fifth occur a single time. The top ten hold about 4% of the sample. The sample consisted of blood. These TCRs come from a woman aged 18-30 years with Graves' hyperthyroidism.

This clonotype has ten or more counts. CDR3 amino acids: CASSLEVRQETQYF. In DNA, the CDR3 is TGCGCCAGCAGCCTGGAGGTTCGTCAAGAGACCCAGTACTTC. The J gene is TRBJ2-5, the V gene TRBV5-1; possible D gene TRBD2, 5 bases. CDR3 length: 14 residues. V lost 4 bases and J lost 2, with 12 bases in between. CDR1 and CDR2 from the germline V gene are SGHRS and YFSETQ.

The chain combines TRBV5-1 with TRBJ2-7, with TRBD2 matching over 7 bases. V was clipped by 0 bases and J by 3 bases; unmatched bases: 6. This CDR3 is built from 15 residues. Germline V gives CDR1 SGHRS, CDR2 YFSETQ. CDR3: CASSLGGASGYEQYF. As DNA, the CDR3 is TGCGCCAGCAGCTTGGGGGGCGCTAGCGGCTACGAGCAGTACTTC.

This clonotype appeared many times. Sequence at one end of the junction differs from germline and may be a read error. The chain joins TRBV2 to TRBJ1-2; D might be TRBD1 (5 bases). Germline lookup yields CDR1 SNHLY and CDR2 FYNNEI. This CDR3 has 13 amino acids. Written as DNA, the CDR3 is TGTGCCAACAGTGAACAGGAGATCCATGGCTACACCTTC. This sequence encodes CANSEQEIHGYTF.

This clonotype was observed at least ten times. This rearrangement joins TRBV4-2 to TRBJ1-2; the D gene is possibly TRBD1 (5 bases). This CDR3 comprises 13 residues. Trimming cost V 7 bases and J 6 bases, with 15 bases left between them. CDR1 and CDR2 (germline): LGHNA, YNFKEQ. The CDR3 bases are TGTGCCAGCACCGTCCAGGGCGAGAATGGCTACACCTTC. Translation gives CASTVQGENGYTF.

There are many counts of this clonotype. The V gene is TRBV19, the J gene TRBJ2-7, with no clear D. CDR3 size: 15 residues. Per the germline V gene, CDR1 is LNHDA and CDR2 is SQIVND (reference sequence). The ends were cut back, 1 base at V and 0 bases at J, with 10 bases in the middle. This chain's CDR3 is CASSIVGSGSYEQYF. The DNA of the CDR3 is TGTGCCAGTAGTATAGTGGGCTCCGGCTCCTACGAGCAGTACTTC.

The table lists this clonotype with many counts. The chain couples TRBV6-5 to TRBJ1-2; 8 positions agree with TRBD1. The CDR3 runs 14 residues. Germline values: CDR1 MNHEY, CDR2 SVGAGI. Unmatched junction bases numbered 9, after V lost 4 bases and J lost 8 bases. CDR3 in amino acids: CASSLLGDRWGYTF. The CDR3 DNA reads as TGTGCCAGCAGTTTGCTTGGGGACAGGTGGGGCTACACCTTC.

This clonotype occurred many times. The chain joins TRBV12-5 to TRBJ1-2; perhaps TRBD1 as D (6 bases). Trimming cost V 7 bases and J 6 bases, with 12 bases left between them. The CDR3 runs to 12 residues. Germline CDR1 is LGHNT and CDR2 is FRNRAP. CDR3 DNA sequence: TGTGCTAGTGCCTGGGGGGCTGATGGCTACACCTTC. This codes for CASAWGADGYTF.

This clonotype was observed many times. Here the CDR3 DNA reads TGTGCCAGCAGGGAAGGGGGCGTCGGCACTGAAGCTTTCTTT. Translation gives CASREGGVGTEAFF. The chain combines TRBV28 with TRBJ1-1; 7 bases are shared with TRBD1. This CDR3 contains 14 residues. Germline values: CDR1 MDHEN, CDR2 SYDVKM. Trimming cost V 6 bases and J 4 bases; bases outside gene matches: 8.

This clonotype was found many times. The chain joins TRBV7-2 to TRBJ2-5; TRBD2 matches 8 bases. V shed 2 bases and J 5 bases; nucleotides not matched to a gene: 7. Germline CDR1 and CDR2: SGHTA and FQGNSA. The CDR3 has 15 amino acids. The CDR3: CASSLWGGGSETQYF. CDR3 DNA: TGTGCCAGCAGCTTATGGGGCGGGGGGAGCGAGACCCAGTACTTC.

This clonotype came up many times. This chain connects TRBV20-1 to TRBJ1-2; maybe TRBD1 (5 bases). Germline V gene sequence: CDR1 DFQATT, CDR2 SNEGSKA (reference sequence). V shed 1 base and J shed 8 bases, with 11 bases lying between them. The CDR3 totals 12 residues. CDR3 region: CSARVEGPGYTF. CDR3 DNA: TGCAGTGCTAGAGTAGAGGGGCCCGGCTACACCTTC.

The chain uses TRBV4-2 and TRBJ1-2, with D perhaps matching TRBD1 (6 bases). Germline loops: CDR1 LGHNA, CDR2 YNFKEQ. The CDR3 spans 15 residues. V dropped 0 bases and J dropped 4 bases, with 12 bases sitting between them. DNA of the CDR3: TGTGCCAGCAGCCAAGATTGGGCACAGGGCTATGGCTACACCTTC. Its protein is CASSQDWAQGYGYTF.

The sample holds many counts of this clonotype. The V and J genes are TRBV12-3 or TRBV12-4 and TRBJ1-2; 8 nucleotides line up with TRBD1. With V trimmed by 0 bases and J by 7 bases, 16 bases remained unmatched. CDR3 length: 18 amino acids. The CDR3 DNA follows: TGTGCCAGCAGTTTAGCCTCCTGGACAGGGATGGGGACGGCTGGCTACACCTTC. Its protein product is CASSLASWTGMGTAGYTF.

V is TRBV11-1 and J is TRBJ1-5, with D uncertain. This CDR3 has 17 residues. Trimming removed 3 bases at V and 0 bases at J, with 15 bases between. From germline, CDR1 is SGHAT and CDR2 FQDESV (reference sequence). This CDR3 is CASSFDVEPGSNQPQHF. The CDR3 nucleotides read TGTGCCAGCAGCTTCGACGTCGAACCCGGTAGCAATCAGCCCCAGCATTTT.